Each of the 18 T cell receptor beta chains below was sequenced from the same sample in a study of brain T cells in children with intractable seizures. Using immunoSEQ multiplex PCR, the repertoire was profiled, and TCRdb retains in-frame clones only, with some absent. Found here are approximately 110,000 clones, 94% of them singletons; the top ten hold 3.5% to 4.5%. Source: peripheral blood, taken at surgery. All receptors derive from a boy in the first two years of life with hemimegalencephaly and intractable seizures.

This clone was counted a few times. V usage is TRBV29-1 and J usage is TRBJ2-7; weak D call: TRBD1 (5 bases). V dropped 4 bases and J dropped 0 bases, with 10 bases sitting between them. The CDR3 has 13 amino acids. Germline V lookup: CDR1 SQVTM, CDR2 ANQGSEA. CDR3 DNA sequence: TGCAGCGTTGCAGGGCGTTTCTCCTACGAGCAGTACTTC. It translates to CSVAGRFSYEQYF.

V is TRBV6-2 or TRBV6-3 and J is TRBJ2-5, with unresolved D. Germline values: CDR1 MNHEY, CDR2 SVGEGT. The CDR3 runs 13 residues. V lost 2 bases to trimming and J lost 5 bases, with 9 bases between them. As DNA, the CDR3 is TGTGCCAGCAGTTACGGCCCTCGGGAGACCCAGTACTTC. It is translated as CASSYGPRETQYF.

The J gene is TRBJ1-6, the V gene TRBV6-5; TRBD1 is a possible D gene (5 bases). The V gene's germline CDR1 is MNHEY and CDR2 SVGAGI. V dropped 10 bases and J dropped 4 bases, with 11 bases sitting between them. This CDR3 comprises 13 residues. CDR3 bases: TGTGCCACCTCGCAGGGTTATAATTCACCCCTCCACTTT. Protein sequence: CATSQGYNSPLHF.

The CDR3 loop is CASSPVGGAMPQHF. DNA for the CDR3: TGTGCCAGCAGCCCTGTGGGGGGGGCAATGCCCCAGCATTTT. J is TRBJ1-5 and V is TRBV28; D is perhaps TRBD1 (6 bases). The V gene's germline CDR1 is MDHEN and CDR2 SYDVKM. Trimming left V 6 bases short and J 9 bases short, with 18 bases between. The CDR3 loop spans 14 amino acids.

This chain links TRBV27 with TRBJ2-1, with 7 bases lining up with TRBD1. This CDR3 has 17 amino acids. V lost 0 bases, J lost 2 bases, and 7 bases stayed unmatched. The germline gives CDR1 MNHEY, CDR2 SMNVEV (reference sequence). The CDR3 reads CASSLSRGGAPYNEQFF. For the CDR3, the DNA is TGTGCCAGCAGTTTATCGAGAGGGGGCGCCCCCTACAATGAGCAGTTCTTC.

The gene calls are TRBV5-1 and TRBJ2-7, with a possible D match to TRBD1 (5 bases). This CDR3 region has 16 residues. Germline V lookup: CDR1 SGHRS, CDR2 YFSETQ. V lost 4 bases and J 0 bases, leaving 17 bases between the germline ends. The CDR3, as DNA: TGCGCCAGCAGCACAGGACCACTTCTAAGCTCCTACGAGCAGTACTTC. It encodes CASSTGPLLSSYEQYF.

The V call is TRBV19, the J call TRBJ1-4; 8 nucleotides match TRBD1. The V and J ends lost 8 bases and 2 bases, in that order; junction bases with no gene match: 13. Germline lookup yields CDR1 LNHDA and CDR2 SQIVND (reference sequence). This CDR3 is built from 17 residues. The CDR3 coding sequence is TGTGCCAGTTCATATTCCCAGGGGGCTCGGACTAATGAAAAACTGTTTTTT. Its protein product is CASSYSQGARTNEKLFF.

The CDR3 bases are TGCGCCAGCAGCAACCCCCTCGGGGACTACCCGTATGAGCAGTACTTC. Its protein is CASSNPLGDYPYEQYF. The genes are TRBV5-1 and TRBJ2-7, with TRBD2 matching over 7 bases. This CDR3 has 16 amino acids. V was pared by 4 bases and J by 7 bases, with 17 bases of the junction left unmatched. Germline V gives CDR1 SGHRS, CDR2 YFSETQ.

This clone has only one observation. V and J are TRBV29-1 and TRBJ2-3; tentative D call: TRBD1 (6 bases). The V gene's germline CDR1 is SQVTM and CDR2 ANQGSEA. The CDR3 has 13 residues. The germline V and J ends were trimmed by 7 bases and 5 bases, with 16 bases remaining between them. The CDR3 reads CSALREGGDTQYF. The CDR3 nucleotides are TGCAGCGCCCTTCGGGAAGGGGGAGATACGCAGTATTTT.

The CDR3 loop is CASSVRGLGGLYNEQFF. CDR3 coding DNA: TGTGCCAGCAGTGTGAGGGGGCTGGGAGGACTTTACAATGAGCAGTTCTTC. The genes are TRBV6-4 and TRBJ2-1; tentative D call: TRBD1 (7 bases). V lost 4 bases and J 4 bases, leaving 20 bases between the germline ends. The CDR3 totals 17 residues. CDR1 is MRHNA and CDR2 is SNTAGT in the germline V gene.

The V call is TRBV6-1, the J call TRBJ1-5; D not resolved. In germline, CDR1 is MNHNS, CDR2 SASEGT. The CDR3 is 16 amino acids. V was cut by 2 bases and J by 6 bases, with 17 bases left in between. The CDR3 loop reads CASSERTWTYAQPQHF. The CDR3 bases are TGTGCCAGCAGTGAACGGACGTGGACCTATGCTCAGCCCCAGCATTTT.

The chain recombines TRBV5-8 with TRBJ1-1; D remains ambiguous. V lost 4 bases and J 0 bases, leaving 7 bases between the germline ends. CDR1 and CDR2 from the germline V gene are SGHTS and YDEGEE. This CDR3 spans 13 amino acids. CDR3 bases: TGTGCCAGCAGCCCTTCTATGAACACTGAAGCTTTCTTT. Protein sequence: CASSPSMNTEAFF.

The chain is built from TRBV3-1 (or the pseudogene TRBV3-2) and TRBJ2-7; TRBD2 might be the D (5 bases). Trimming stripped 1 base from V and 5 bases from J, with 12 bases between. The CDR3 extends over 14 amino acids. CDR1 and CDR2 (germline): LGHDT, YNNKEL (reference sequence). The CDR3 DNA sequence: TGTGCCAGCAGCCAAGCCCTTCGAGGGCACGAGCAGTACTTC. Its protein is CASSQALRGHEQYF.

This clone was seen just once. The genes are TRBV14 and TRBJ1-2, with TRBD1 identical over 12 bases. The V gene's germline CDR1 is SGHDN and CDR2 FVKESK. This CDR3 contains 15 residues. Losses at the gene ends were 4 bases for V and 5 bases for J; bases not matched to a gene: 5. The CDR3 coding sequence is TGTGCCAGCAGCCGGGGGGACAGGGGGCCTTATGGCTACACCTTC. It encodes CASSRGDRGPYGYTF.

The chain recombines TRBV14 with TRBJ2-7; tentative D call: TRBD1 (8 bases). The V end was cut by 3 bases, the J end by 4 bases, with 16 bases between. This CDR3 contains 15 residues. In germline, CDR1 is SGHDN, CDR2 FVKESK. Written as DNA, the CDR3 is TGTGCCAGCAGCCACTCCGGACAGGGAGGGTACGAGCAGTACTTC. Residues: CASSHSGQGGYEQYF.

The chain combines TRBV6-5 with TRBJ1-6; unclear D gene. CDR3 length: 13 residues. Germline CDR1 MNHEY, CDR2 SVGAGI. V lost 8 bases and J lost 9, with 14 bases in between. Here the CDR3 reads CASAPAPISPLHF. CDR3 sequence (DNA): TGTGCCAGCGCTCCCGCGCCTATTTCACCCCTCCACTTT.

This rearrangement joins TRBV28 to TRBJ2-7, with 8 bases lining up with TRBD1. The CDR3 totals 15 residues. CDR1 and CDR2 from the germline V gene are MDHEN and SYDVKM. Losses at the gene ends were 5 bases for V and 5 bases for J; bases not matched to a gene: 11. This chain's CDR3 is CASSPPADRVHEQYF. In DNA form, the CDR3 reads TGTGCCAGCAGTCCCCCGGCGGACAGGGTCCACGAGCAGTACTTC.

The gene calls are TRBV5-4 and TRBJ1-2, with TRBD1 identical over 7 bases. Germline trimming cut 3 bases from V and 7 bases from J; bases unmatched to any gene: 6. This CDR3 has 13 residues. From germline, CDR1 is SGHNT and CDR2 YYREEE (reference sequence). CDR3 nucleotide sequence: TGTGCCAGCAGCTGGACAGGCGCTTTTGGCTACACCTTC. Amino acid sequence: CASSWTGAFGYTF.